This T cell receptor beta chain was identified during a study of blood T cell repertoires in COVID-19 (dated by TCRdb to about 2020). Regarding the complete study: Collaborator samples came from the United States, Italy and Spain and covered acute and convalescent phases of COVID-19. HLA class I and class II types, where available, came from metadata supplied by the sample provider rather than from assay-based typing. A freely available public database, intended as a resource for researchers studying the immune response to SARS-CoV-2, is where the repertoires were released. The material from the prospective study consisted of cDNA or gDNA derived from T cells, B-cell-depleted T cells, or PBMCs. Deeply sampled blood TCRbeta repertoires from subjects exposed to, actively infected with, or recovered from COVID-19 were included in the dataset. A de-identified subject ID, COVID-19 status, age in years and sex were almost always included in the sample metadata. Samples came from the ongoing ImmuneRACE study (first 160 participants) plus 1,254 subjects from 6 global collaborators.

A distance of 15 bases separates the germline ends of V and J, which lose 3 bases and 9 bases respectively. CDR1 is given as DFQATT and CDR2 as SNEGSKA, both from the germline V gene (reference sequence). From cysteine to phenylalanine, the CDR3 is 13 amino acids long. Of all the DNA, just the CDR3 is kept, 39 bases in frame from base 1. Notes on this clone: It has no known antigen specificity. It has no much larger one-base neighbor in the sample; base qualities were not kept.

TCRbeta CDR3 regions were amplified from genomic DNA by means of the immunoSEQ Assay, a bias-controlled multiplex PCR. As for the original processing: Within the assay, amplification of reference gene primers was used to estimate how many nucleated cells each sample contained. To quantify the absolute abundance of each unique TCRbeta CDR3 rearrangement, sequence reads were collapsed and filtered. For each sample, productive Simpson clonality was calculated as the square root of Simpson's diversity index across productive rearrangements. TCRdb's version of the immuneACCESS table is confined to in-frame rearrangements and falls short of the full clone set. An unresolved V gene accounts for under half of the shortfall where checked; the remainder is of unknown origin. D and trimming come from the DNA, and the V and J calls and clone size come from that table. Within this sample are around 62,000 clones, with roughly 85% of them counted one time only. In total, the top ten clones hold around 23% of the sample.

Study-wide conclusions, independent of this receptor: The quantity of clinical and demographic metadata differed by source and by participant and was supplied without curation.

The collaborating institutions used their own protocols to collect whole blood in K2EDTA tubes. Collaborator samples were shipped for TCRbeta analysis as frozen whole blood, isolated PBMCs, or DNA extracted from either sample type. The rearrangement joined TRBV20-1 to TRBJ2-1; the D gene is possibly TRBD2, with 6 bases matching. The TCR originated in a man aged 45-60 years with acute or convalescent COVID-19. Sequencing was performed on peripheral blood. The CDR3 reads CSASSGREGEQFF. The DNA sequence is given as TGCAGTGCTAGTAGCGGACGTGAAGGTGAGCAGTTCTTC.